The clone carrying this T cell receptor (beta chain) appeared once. The germline CDR1 and CDR2 sequences are SEHNR and FQNEAQ (reference sequence). CDR3 length: 15 amino acids. V lost 2 bases, J lost 2 bases, and 11 bases lay in between. The data derive from a study of control samples from healthy donors and cancer patients. Clones were read by immunoSEQ multiplex PCR, and TCRdb kept only the in-frame ones, dropping some. Of 150,000 to 200,000 clones detected, roughly 90% appear once; the ten largest clones hold 0.65% to 0.75%. The gene calls are TRBV7-9 and TRBJ2-3; D not resolved. This sequence originates from a woman aged 25 to 39 in good health. The specimen was blood. This CDR3 is CASSLWQRSTDTQYF. CDR3 nucleotides: TGTGCCAGCAGCTTATGGCAGAGATCCACAGATACGCAGTATTTT.